The 16 T cell receptor beta chains below were found in one sample sequenced in a study of blood T cell repertoires in COVID-19. Some clones are missing from TCRdb's copy, which holds only in-frame ones; the method was immunoSEQ multiplex PCR. Among 95,000 to 150,000 clones listed, 78% were seen once. The sample taken for sequencing was peripheral blood. These receptors were taken from a man aged 70-80 years with acute or convalescent COVID-19.

This sequence joins TRBV5-1 and TRBJ2-3; D gene ambiguous. Looked up from germline, CDR1 is SGHRS and CDR2 is YFSETQ. The CDR3 runs 13 residues. V lost 5 bases, J lost 4 bases, and 11 bases lay in between. The CDR3: CASRMSVADTQYF. The CDR3 coding sequence is TGCGCCAGCAGAATGTCCGTAGCAGATACGCAGTATTTT.

This clone was seen only a few times. This chain connects TRBV5-6 to TRBJ1-1, with TRBD1 identical over 7 bases. The V and J ends lost 4 bases and 0 bases, in that order; junction bases with no gene match: 6. Germline V gene sequence: CDR1 SGHDT, CDR2 YYEEEE. There are 15 residues in the CDR3. The CDR3 coding sequence is TGTGCCAGCAGCACCTTCGACAGGGTGAACACTGAAGCTTTCTTT. The encoded protein is CASSTFDRVNTEAFF.

The V gene is TRBV5-6, the J gene TRBJ2-4, with 15 bases aligning to TRBD2. The V gene end was trimmed by 4 bases and the J gene end by 6 bases; junction bases not matched to a gene: 14. There are 19 residues in the CDR3. The germline V gene encodes CDR1 SGHDT and CDR2 YYEEEE. CDR3 amino acids: CASSPWPGLAGGVTNIQYF. CDR3 DNA: TGTGCCAGCAGCCCCTGGCCGGGACTAGCGGGGGGAGTTACAAACATTCAGTACTTC. The full variable domain, in which reference TRBV5-6 and TRBJ2-4 provide the parts outside the CDR3, is DAGVTQSPTHLIKTRGQQVTLRCSPKSGHDTVSWYQQALGQGPQFIFQYYEEEERQRGNFPDRFSGHQFPNYSSELNVNALLLGDSALYLCASSPWPGLAGGVTNIQYFGAGTRLSVL.

This sequence joins TRBV6-6 and TRBJ1-3; 7 bases agree with TRBD1. Germline trimming cut 2 bases from V and 6 bases from J; bases unmatched to any gene: 4. CDR1 is MNHNY, CDR2 SVGAGI, per germline (reference sequence). The CDR3 totals 14 residues. The CDR3 DNA reads TGTGCCAGCAGTTACGGGACAGCTCAAAACACCATATATTTT. This translates into CASSYGTAQNTIYF.

This rearrangement joins TRBV7-2 to TRBJ1-3, with D maybe TRBD1 (5 bases). The CDR3 is 15 amino acids. The V gene lost 5 bases and the J gene lost 2 bases, with 13 bases spanning the gap. Germline V CDR1 and CDR2: SGHTA, FQGNSA. CDR3 sequence: CASSTGHITGNTIYF. DNA of the CDR3: TGTGCCAGCAGCACAGGACACATAACTGGAAACACCATATATTTT. Looking up the rest from reference TRBV7-2 and TRBJ1-3 gives the full variable domain: GAGVSQSPSNKVTEKGKDVELRCDPISGHTALYWYRQSLGQGLEFLIYFQGNSAPDKSGLPSDRFSAERTGGSVSTLTIQRTQQEDSAVYLCASSTGHITGNTIYFGEGSWLTVV.

In this sample, this clone turned up a few times. V is TRBV5-1 and J is TRBJ2-7, with 9 bases fitting TRBD1. CDR3 length: 16 amino acids. Germline loops: CDR1 SGHRS, CDR2 YFSETQ. The ends lost 0 bases at V and 3 bases at J; junction bases unmatched: 7. CDR3 loop: CASSLVGTGMDYEQYF. In nucleotides, the CDR3 is TGCGCCAGCAGCTTGGTTGGGACAGGGATGGACTACGAGCAGTACTTC.

This chain connects TRBV2 to TRBJ1-1; D may be TRBD1 (6 bases). Germline V gene data show CDR1 as SNHLY and CDR2 as FYNNEI. The CDR3 contains 13 residues. The V end lost 6 bases, the J end lost 4 bases, and 12 bases lay between the germline ends. The CDR3 DNA sequence: TGTGCCAGCAGAATACAGGGAGCCACTGAAGCTTTCTTT. Translated: CASRIQGATEAFF.

This rearrangement joins TRBV15 to TRBJ1-5; 8 positions match TRBD1. CDR3 size: 15 residues. Germline assignment: CDR1 LNHNV and CDR2 YYDKDF (reference sequence). Germline trimming cut 4 bases from V and 4 bases from J; bases unmatched to any gene: 6. CDR3 protein: CATSIRTGMNQPQHF. CDR3 nucleotides: TGTGCCACCAGCATAAGGACAGGGATGAATCAGCCCCAGCATTTT. The complete variable domain, with remaining parts taken from reference TRBV15 and TRBJ1-5, reads DAMVIQNPRYQVTQFGKPVTLSCSQTLNHNVMYWYQQKSSQAPKLLFHYYDKDFNNEADTPDNFQSRRPNTSFCFLDIRSPGLGDTAMYLCATSIRTGMNQPQHFGDGTRLSIL.

V gene TRBV7-9 combines with J gene TRBJ2-1, with D possibly being TRBD1 (7 bases). Germline V lookup: CDR1 SEHNR, CDR2 FQNEAQ (reference sequence). The CDR3 covers 16 residues. With 3 bases removed from V and 2 bases from J, the gap between germline ends came to 14 bases. The DNA for the CDR3 is TGTGCCAGCAGCTTTCAGGGCGGGACAGCCTACAATGAGCAGTTCTTC. This codes for CASSFQGGTAYNEQFF.

The rearrangement uses TRBV19 and TRBJ1-6; 8 nucleotides line up with TRBD1. Germline V CDR1 and CDR2: LNHDA, SQIVND (reference sequence). The CDR3 runs 18 residues. V lost 4 bases to trimming and J lost 0 bases; unmatched junction nucleotides: 8. For the CDR3, the DNA is TGTGCCAGTAGTACCCTCCAGGGGGCTGGCTCCTATAATTCACCCCTCCACTTT. Its translation: CASSTLQGAGSYNSPLHF.

The sample holds one count of this clone. This chain uses TRBV5-1 with TRBJ2-5; TRBD2 matches 9 bases. The V gene's germline CDR1 is SGHRS and CDR2 YFSETQ. This CDR3 is built from 15 residues. V shed 4 bases, J shed 3 bases, and the junction held 7 bases outside the gene matches. The CDR3 sequence is CASSRELAGEETQYF. For the CDR3, the DNA is TGCGCCAGCAGCCGCGAGTTAGCGGGGGAAGAGACCCAGTACTTC.

For this clone: Its ends do not fully match the called genes, so a read error is possible. CDR3 bases: TGTGCCAGCAGCCTCCAGGGACAAAATAACTCACCCCTCCACTTT. It is translated as CASSLQGQNNSPLHF. V gene TRBV7-2 combines with J gene TRBJ1-6, with D perhaps matching TRBD1 (6 bases). Germline V CDR1 and CDR2: SGHTA, FQGNSA. The CDR3 is 15 residues long.

This chain uses TRBV4-1 with TRBJ2-1; D not certain. Germline V gene sequence: CDR1 MGHRA, CDR2 YSYEKL. There are 15 residues in the CDR3. Between the trimmed V and J ends, which lost 1 base and 2 bases, there was a span of 9 bases. As DNA, the CDR3 is TGCGCCAGCAGCCAAGTACAACCGACCTACAATGAGCAGTTCTTC. Its protein is CASSQVQPTYNEQFF.

The V call is TRBV5-1, the J call TRBJ2-5; TRBD2 matches 10 bases. The CDR3 loop spans 16 amino acids. Germline assignment: CDR1 SGHRS and CDR2 YFSETQ. V lost 4 bases, J lost 5 bases, and 11 bases stayed unmatched. This chain's CDR3 is CASSPGGSGGAETQYF. CDR3 DNA sequence: TGCGCCAGCAGCCCGGGTGGCAGCGGGGGGGCGGAGACCCAGTACTTC.

To note about this clone: The sample contains more than one DNA sequence encoding this CDR3. The V call is TRBV5-1, the J call TRBJ1-4, with 8 bases lining up with TRBD1. After removal of 4 bases from V and 3 bases from J, the junction contained 8 bases not matched to a gene. The CDR3 runs 16 residues. The germline V gene encodes CDR1 SGHRS and CDR2 YFSETQ. This CDR3 is CASSLQGAGANEKLFF. Here the CDR3 DNA reads TGCGCCAGCAGCCTTCAGGGGGCCGGGGCTAATGAAAAACTGTTTTTT.

This clone was detected once. V gene TRBV2 combines with J gene TRBJ1-1; D perhaps matches TRBD1 (5 bases). CDR1 is SNHLY, CDR2 FYNNEI, per germline. The CDR3 totals 14 residues. Trimming took off 7 bases at V and 5 bases at J, with 17 bases between the two ends. CDR3 in DNA: TGTGCCAGCACTAGGATAAGGGGAAATACTGAAGCTTTCTTT. Amino acids: CASTRIRGNTEAFF.